The present entry profiles one T cell receptor (beta chain) with its context. As yet, its antigen is unknown. The data are from a study of CD8 T cells in Susac syndrome. The study, taken as a whole, reports: The study acknowledged a relatively small number of individuals in its TCR sequencing and HLA analysis.

This CDR3 spans 13 amino acids. V was pared by 3 bases and J by 4 bases, with 7 bases between. Per germline, CDR1 MDHEN and CDR2 SYDVKM. The study used treatment-naive patients who had stable or active relapsing-remitting disease as multiple sclerosis controls. The TEMRA cells underwent FACS enrichment, while the CD8+ and CD4+ T cells underwent negative isolation. An amount of RNA that ranged from about 0.45 to 1 ug was reverse transcribed with random hexamers. An immunoSEQ multiplex PCR amplified TCR beta CDR3 over 54 Vbeta and 13 Jbeta. Each CDR3 protein gets one entry after TCRdb re-called the immunoSEQ multiplex PCR reads with MiXCR. Of some 400,000 distinct CDR3 sequences listed, 85% are singletons.

What was sequenced was CD8+ T cells from PBMCs. The sequence was collected from a human donor with multiple sclerosis. The V call is TRBV28, the J call TRBJ2-1; D is undetermined. The CDR3 DNA follows: TGTGCCAGCAGTTTTTATAAGTACAATGAGCAGTTCTTC. Translation: CASSFYKYNEQFF.